This T cell receptor beta chain was recorded in a study of T cells in Graves' hyperthyroidism and ophthalmopathy (dated by TCRdb to about 2019). Notes on the research overall: Peripheral blood samples were taken at the time of initial diagnosis, prior to any treatment. To identify distinguishing TCR V-J signatures, a discovery cohort of about 95 patients was used, comprising approximately 40 with Graves' ophthalmopathy and 57 with stable Graves' hyperthyroidism. Whether ophthalmopathy could be predicted prospectively was tested in an independent validation cohort made up of roughly 19 hyperthyroidism patients plus 17 patients who later progressed to ophthalmopathy. The 80 to 100 discovery patients were randomly divided into training and test sets at a 7:3 ratio. The study also compared thyroid tissue and blood T-cell repertoires from more than five Graves' hyperthyroidism patients. Once sampling was done, hyperthyroidism patients were given methimazole at a starting dose of 30 mg daily, whereas ophthalmopathy patients were given high-dose intravenous methylprednisolone. The paper reports TCR Vbeta CDR3 sequencing of fewer than 150 peripheral blood samples: approximately 41 ophthalmopathy, fewer than 80 hyperthyroidism and 17 progressor patients.

The TCR beta CDR3 regions were amplified from RNA transcripts. The TCR CDR3 was subjected to a first round of RT-PCR using the HTBI primer set and the Qiagen OneStep RT-PCR kit. Libraries were constructed in a second round of multiplex PCR, after which size selection and purification were carried out. Libraries were sequenced paired-end with 100 bp reads on an Illumina HiSeq2000. As for the authors' bioinformatics: SOAPnuke was used to process the raw data, removing reads that contained adapters or uncalled bases, had a mean Phred below 15, or lacked an exact match to the constant primer or identifier. COPE v1.2.5 was used to merge high-quality paired reads, and clonotypes were defined as unique nucleotide sequences. MiTCR v1.1 was used to align the clonotypes against IMGT TRBV, TRBD and TRBJ reference segments. The analysis included only V-J combinations with a frequency above 0.0001, which together covered about 99% of the repertoires. The TCS score was defined as F50 (clonal expansion) divided by E x V (chaos), with BLOSUM62-based TCRdist calculated between CDR3 peptides within each V-J. Welch's t-statistics and random forest reduced several hundred V-J features to 10 to 15, which were used in a naive Bayes classifier (R e1071). The public reads were quality trimmed at Q25 with fastp and then assembled into clones with MiXCR by TCRdb, keeping productive beta chains. Identical CDR3 proteins give one entry, which carries the most common genes and DNA. TCRdb assigned the V and J calls; the authors' analysis was not used. The sample includes about 350,000 distinct CDR3 sequences, with less than 20% observed a single time. Around 16% of the sample belongs to the ten largest clones.

CDR1 and CDR2 were assigned from the germline V gene as KGHSH and LQKENI. Counted from cysteine to phenylalanine, this CDR3 has 16 amino acids. The DNA shown is the 48-base CDR3, in frame from base 1. This clonotype was detected only a few times. The antigen this receptor binds is unknown. One junction end does not reproduce the germline sequence, and a read error may be involved. The investigation overall reported the following: No statistical method was used to fix the sample size in advance, and group allocation was not hidden from the investigators. During validation, the model predicted progression to ophthalmopathy a median of about 5.9 months ahead of onset, with roughly 65% sensitivity and more than 72% specificity. Most expanded thyroid clonotypes (frequency above 0.001) were also detected in blood, suggesting blood repertoires may reflect thyroid immune responses. In cross-validation, a model built on a 13 V-J signature told ophthalmopathy apart from stable hyperthyroidism with roughly 87% sensitivity and about 81% specificity, and in testing the same model reached 80%/75%.

Ophthalmopathy patients had moderately to severely active disease, with a Clinical Activity Score of 3 or more, a NOSPECS grade of 4 or more, and a disease duration of less than 3 months. Any patient with an uncontrolled infection, another autoimmune disease, pregnancy or lactation was excluded. Diagnoses relied on clinical symptoms, serum thyroxine and TRAb, thyroid ultrasound and orbital computed tomography. PBMCs were isolated from more than 9 ml of fresh peripheral blood by Ficoll-Paque density gradient centrifugation. Total RNA was extracted with Trizol reagent, and quality was checked on an Agilent 2100 Bioanalyzer.

The chain is made from TRBV18 and TRBJ2-7; the D gene is possibly TRBD2, with 5 bases matching. The sequencing input was blood. The clonotype was recovered from a woman aged 40 to 50 with Graves' ophthalmopathy. The CDR3 corresponds to CVSSPPVAGVYGGQYF. The nucleotides read TGTGTCAGCTCACCCCCGGTGGCGGGCGTATATGGTGGGCAGTACTTC.